Following are 17 T cell receptor beta chains from one sample sequenced in a study of blood T cell repertoires in COVID-19. TCRdb keeps only in-frame clones here, not all; method: immunoSEQ multiplex PCR. This sample carries about 210,000 clones, around 81% of them seen once, and the ten largest clones take roughly 7%. Sequencing used peripheral blood. These receptors were taken from a woman aged 70 to 79 with acute or convalescent COVID-19.

The chain recombines TRBV5-6 with TRBJ2-7, with D possibly being TRBD2 (6 bases). V lost 5 bases to trimming and J lost 0 bases, with 15 bases between them. CDR3 size: 15 residues. In germline, CDR1 is SGHDT, CDR2 YYEEEE. The CDR3 region has the DNA TGTGCCAGCAGAGCCGGGACTCTTAGCTCCTACGAGCAGTACTTC. As protein: CASRAGTLSSYEQYF.

The chain recombines TRBV10-2 with TRBJ2-5; 10 bases are shared with TRBD1. Germline trimming cut 4 bases from V and 5 bases from J; bases unmatched to any gene: 7. CDR3 size: 15 residues. CDR1 and CDR2 (germline): WSHSY, SAAADI. The CDR3 DNA sequence: TGCGCCAGCAGTGGATGGACAGGGGGAGTCGAGACCCAGTACTTC. Amino acids: CASSGWTGGVETQYF.

The chain employs TRBV29-1 and TRBJ1-2; D possibly corresponds to TRBD1 (5 bases). Germline V lookup: CDR1 SQVTM, CDR2 ANQGSEA. The CDR3 is 11 amino acids. Between the trimmed V and J ends, which lost 7 bases and 4 bases, there was a span of 10 bases. CDR3 DNA sequence: TGCAGCGGCAGGGAAGGCTATGGCTACACCTTC. Translating gives CSGREGYGYTF.

V is TRBV19 and J is TRBJ2-4, with 12 bases identical to TRBD1. CDR3 length equals 14 residues. V trimming: 5 bases; J trimming: 8 bases; junction bases outside the gene matches: 4. Germline V lookup: CDR1 LNHDA, CDR2 SQIVND (reference sequence). CDR3 sequence (DNA): TGTGCCAGTAGTGTGGGACAGGGGGCGCACATTCAGTACTTC. Translating it yields CASSVGQGAHIQYF.

This chain links TRBV4-2 with TRBJ2-2, with TRBD1 matching 9 bases. Germline assignment: CDR1 LGHNA and CDR2 YNFKEQ. V trimming: 1 base; J trimming: 6 bases; junction bases outside the gene matches: 6. This CDR3 region has 16 residues. The CDR3 protein is CASSQGSGQGSGELFF. The CDR3 nucleotides read TGTGCCAGCAGCCAAGGGTCGGGACAGGGCTCCGGGGAGCTGTTTTTT.

Comments on this clone: Sequence at one end of the junction differs from germline and may be a read error. V and J are TRBV11-2 and TRBJ2-5; 10 bases are shared with TRBD1. The germline V gene has CDR1 SGHAT and CDR2 FQNNGV. The CDR3 has 14 amino acids. The CDR3 here is CASRDRGNGETRYF. Here the CDR3 DNA reads TGTGCCAGCAGGGACAGGGGGAACGGGGAGACCCGGTACTTC.

CDR3: CAISASPSGGTNEQFF. The DNA for the CDR3 is TGTGCCATCAGTGCATCCCCTAGCGGGGGGACCAATGAGCAGTTCTTC. The J gene is TRBJ2-1, the V gene TRBV10-3; TRBD2 aligns across 11 bases. CDR3 size: 16 residues. V lost 4 bases to trimming and J lost 6 bases; unmatched junction nucleotides: 8. Germline V CDR1 and CDR2: ENHRY, SYGVKD.

The rearrangement uses TRBV30 and TRBJ1-2; the match to TRBD1 covers 7 bases. The CDR3 is 15 amino acids. With 1 base clipped from V and 5 bases from J, the junction kept 10 bases outside the gene matches. CDR1 GTSNPN and CDR2 SVGIG come from the germline V gene (reference sequence). The chain's CDR3 is CAWSGEGAQGYGYTF. CDR3 coding DNA: TGTGCCTGGAGTGGCGAGGGGGCCCAAGGGTATGGCTACACCTTC.

The V and J genes are TRBV4-3 and TRBJ2-5, with D possibly being TRBD2 (5 bases). Per germline, CDR1 LGHNA and CDR2 YSLEER. V was cut by 1 base and J by 5 bases, with 11 bases left in between. The CDR3 totals 14 residues. Written as DNA, the CDR3 is TGCGCCAGCAGCCAAGGTCTAGCAAGGGAGACCCAGTACTTC. The encoded protein is CASSQGLARETQYF.

V usage is TRBV27 and J usage is TRBJ1-6, with D unresolved. This CDR3 has 15 residues. Germline V gene data show CDR1 as MNHEY and CDR2 as SMNVEV (reference sequence). With 3 bases removed from V and 5 bases from J, the gap between germline ends came to 11 bases. The CDR3 reads CASSFESFHNSPLHF. The CDR3 nucleotides read TGTGCCAGCAGTTTTGAGAGCTTCCATAATTCACCCCTCCACTTT.

V gene TRBV4-3 combines with J gene TRBJ2-3; D is unclear. CDR1 is LGHNA, CDR2 YSLEER, per germline. The CDR3 has 17 residues. The V gene lost 2 bases and the J gene lost 0 bases, with 15 bases spanning the gap. CDR3 protein: CASSQRKQGRSTDTQYF. CDR3 coding DNA: TGCGCCAGCAGCCAAAGGAAGCAAGGCAGGAGCACAGATACGCAGTATTTT.

This clone was detected only once. The chain couples TRBV5-1 to TRBJ2-7; 9 bases map to TRBD1. This CDR3 is 15 amino acids long. The V gene end was trimmed by 2 bases and the J gene end by 4 bases; junction bases not matched to a gene: 7. Germline CDR1 is SGHRS and CDR2 is YFSETQ. The CDR3 DNA reads TGCGCCAGCAGCTTTGGACAGGGGAGGTTGTACGAGCAGTACTTC. As protein: CASSFGQGRLYEQYF.

The rearrangement joins TRBV5-1 to TRBJ2-2; 8 nucleotides align to TRBD2. V dropped 7 bases and J dropped 3; count of bases not matched to a gene: 8. Germline V gene data show CDR1 as SGHRS and CDR2 as YFSETQ. The CDR3 length is 15 residues. The chain's CDR3 is CASQVGGAYTGELFF. CDR3 DNA sequence: TGCGCCAGCCAGGTCGGGGGGGCTTACACCGGGGAGCTGTTTTTT. Together with reference TRBV5-1 and TRBJ2-2, the CDR3 gives the full variable domain: KAGVTQTPRYLIKTRGQQVTLSCSPISGHRSVSWYQQTPGQGLQFLFEYFSETQRNKGNFPGRFSGRQFSNSRSEMNVSTLELGDSALYLCASQVGGAYTGELFFGEGSRLTVL.

The chain recombines TRBV7-8 with TRBJ2-7, with 7 bases aligning to TRBD1. Germline loops: CDR1 SGHVS, CDR2 FQNEAQ. The ends lost 0 bases at V and 0 bases at J; junction bases unmatched: 2. The length of the CDR3 is 15 residues. CDR3 in amino acids: CASSLAGTASYEQYV. The CDR3 bases are TGTGCCAGCAGCTTAGCCGGGACAGCCTCCTACGAGCAGTACGTC.

Regarding this clone: The junction departs from germline at one end; a sequencing error may be responsible. The chain combines TRBV5-1 with TRBJ2-2, with D unresolved. This CDR3 comprises 14 residues. The germline gives CDR1 SGHRS, CDR2 YFSETQ. The CDR3 region is CASSLAANSGELFF. CDR3 coding DNA: TGCGCCAGCAGCTTGGCGGCCAACAGCGGGGAGCTGTTTTTT. Using reference TRBV5-1 and TRBJ2-2 for the parts outside the CDR3, the full variable domain is KAGVTQTPRYLIKTRGQQVTLSCSPISGHRSVSWYQQTPGQGLQFLFEYFSETQRNKGNFPGRFSGRQFSNSRSEMNVSTLELGDSALYLCASSLAANSGELFFGEGSRLTVL.

V is TRBV4-2 and J is TRBJ1-2; 9 positions agree with TRBD1. CDR1 is LGHNA and CDR2 is YNFKEQ in the germline V gene. J was trimmed by 2 bases and V by 0 bases; bases with no gene match: 4. This CDR3 is built from 16 residues. The DNA of the CDR3 is TGTGCCAGCAGCCAAGATCTGACAGGGGGAAACTATGGCTACACCTTC. Translating gives CASSQDLTGGNYGYTF.

V gene TRBV5-1 combines with J gene TRBJ2-7, with D possibly TRBD2 on 5 matching bases. Germline V gives CDR1 SGHRS, CDR2 YFSETQ. V was clipped by 0 bases and J by 1 base, with 14 bases between them. The CDR3 loop spans 16 amino acids. The DNA of the CDR3 is TGCGCCAGCAGCTTGGTAGTGGGCCGGGGATCCTACGAGCAGTACTTC. Amino acids: CASSLVVGRGSYEQYF.